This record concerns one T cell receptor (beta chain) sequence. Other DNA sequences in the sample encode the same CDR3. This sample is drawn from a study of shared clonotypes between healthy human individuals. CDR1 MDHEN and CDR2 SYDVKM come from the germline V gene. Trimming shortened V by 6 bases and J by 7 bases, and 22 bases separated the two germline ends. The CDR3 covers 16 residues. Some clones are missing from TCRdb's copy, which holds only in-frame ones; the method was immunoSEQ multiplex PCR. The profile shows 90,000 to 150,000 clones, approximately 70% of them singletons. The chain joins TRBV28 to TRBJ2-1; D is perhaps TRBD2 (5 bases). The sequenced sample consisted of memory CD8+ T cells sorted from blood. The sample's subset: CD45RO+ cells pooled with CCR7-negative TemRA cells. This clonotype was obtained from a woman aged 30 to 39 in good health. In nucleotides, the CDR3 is TGTGCCAGCAGATTAAAGGACTTAGGGAATCTTAATGAGCAGTTCTTC. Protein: CASRLKDLGNLNEQFF.